These 15 T cell receptor beta chains share one sample of origin, sequenced in a study of blood T cell repertoires in COVID-19. The repertoire was sequenced with immunoSEQ multiplex PCR; TCRdb's copy has only in-frame clones and lacks some. The sample holds 180,000 or so clones; around 86% are singletons and the top ten take more than 3%. Sequencing input: peripheral blood. Every receptor here comes from a man between 65 and 85 years old with acute or convalescent COVID-19.

The V call is TRBV1, the J call TRBJ2-7; whether TRBD2, the table's D call, matches the DNA was not checked. TRBV1 is listed as a pseudogene. CDR3 length equals 16 residues. This chain's CDR3 is CTSNLRGGYSSYEQYF. CDR3 in DNA: TGCACCAGCAACCTACGGGGGGGATACTCCTCCTACGAGCAGTACTTC.

The CDR3 reads CASSFSGIEAFF. The CDR3, as DNA: TGTGCCAGCAGCTTCTCAGGGATTGAAGCTTTCTTT. The rearrangement uses TRBV11-2 and TRBJ1-1; D is possibly TRBD1 (5 bases). Per germline, CDR1 SGHAT and CDR2 FQNNGV. This CDR3 contains 12 residues. The V end was cut by 3 bases, the J end by 7 bases, with 9 bases between.

The V and J genes are TRBV5-4 and TRBJ1-4; 7 bases are shared with TRBD1. CDR1 is SGHNT and CDR2 is YYREEE in the germline V gene (reference sequence). The CDR3 contains 15 residues. Losses at the gene ends were 4 bases for V and 4 bases for J; bases not matched to a gene: 7. The CDR3 protein is CASSPRQGLNEKLFF. The CDR3 DNA is TGTGCCAGCAGCCCCAGACAGGGCCTTAATGAAAAACTGTTTTTT.

CDR3 nucleotides: TGCGCCAGCAGTGGACAGGCCTATGGCTACACCTTC. Its protein product is CASSGQAYGYTF. V and J are TRBV4-1 and TRBJ1-2, with TRBD1 matching over 7 bases. From germline, CDR1 is MGHRA and CDR2 YSYEKL. This CDR3 region has 12 residues. V lost 6 bases and J lost 4; bases outside the gene matches: 2.

The chain combines TRBV28 with TRBJ1-4, with 11 bases that match TRBD1. CDR3 length: 15 residues. Germline CDR1 reads MDHEN; CDR2 reads SYDVKM. The V gene end was trimmed by 6 bases and the J gene end by 7 bases; junction bases not matched to a gene: 7. CDR3 amino acids: CASSRGQGAFEKLFF. The CDR3 nucleotides are TGTGCCAGCAGCCGTGGACAGGGGGCTTTTGAAAAACTGTTTTTT. Full variable domain (rest looked up from reference TRBV28 and TRBJ1-4): DVKVTQSSRYLVKRTGEKVFLECVQDMDHENMFWYRQDPGLGLRLIYFSYDVKMKEKGDIPEGYSVSREKKERFSLILESASTNQTSMYLCASSRGQGAFEKLFFGSGTQLSVL.

This clone has just one count. The chain is built from TRBV6-1 and TRBJ1-4; TRBD1 aligns across 10 bases. The CDR3 has 18 amino acids. Germline assignment: CDR1 MNHNS and CDR2 SASEGT. The junction had 16 bases not matched to a gene; V was cut back by 4 bases and J by 8 bases. The CDR3: CASSVGRDRGFFTEKLFF. The CDR3 bases are TGTGCCAGCAGTGTGGGGCGGGACAGGGGTTTCTTCACCGAAAAACTGTTTTTT.

The chain joins TRBV7-2 to TRBJ2-1; D perhaps matches TRBD2 (6 bases). The germline V gene has CDR1 SGHTA and CDR2 FQGNSA. V was pared by 1 base and J by 8 bases, with 15 bases between. The CDR3 loop spans 15 amino acids. CDR3 region: CASSLEGPGRYEQFF. For the CDR3, the DNA is TGTGCCAGCAGCTTAGAAGGGCCAGGGAGGTATGAGCAGTTCTTC.

J is TRBJ1-5 and V is TRBV27; no clear D gene. V was clipped by 6 bases and J by 0 bases, with 12 bases between them. The CDR3 sequence is 15 residues long. Germline values: CDR1 MNHEY, CDR2 SMNVEV (reference sequence). CDR3 nucleotide sequence: TGTGCCAGCAGCCCAGGACTGTATAGCAATCAGCCCCAGCATTTT. It translates to CASSPGLYSNQPQHF.

The genes are TRBV7-2 and TRBJ1-3, with a possible D match to TRBD1 (5 bases). Trimming took off 1 base at V and 3 bases at J, with 13 bases between the two ends. CDR1 is SGHTA and CDR2 is FQGNSA in the germline V gene. This CDR3 has 16 residues. CDR3 in amino acids: CASSLGAGTIGNTIYF. CDR3 DNA: TGTGCCAGCAGCTTAGGGGCAGGGACTATTGGAAACACCATATATTTT.

The chain employs TRBV6-4 and TRBJ2-1; 8 bases are shared with TRBD2. V lost 11 bases to trimming and J lost 2 bases; unmatched junction nucleotides: 14. This CDR3 region has 16 residues. From germline, CDR1 is MRHNA and CDR2 SNTAGT. The CDR3, as DNA: TGTGCCGGATGCCCGAGCGGGAGAGGGGCCTACAATGAGCAGTTCTTC. Translating it yields CAGCPSGRGAYNEQFF.

This chain connects TRBV5-4 to TRBJ1-1, with 8 positions matching TRBD1. Germline values: CDR1 SGHNT, CDR2 YYREEE (reference sequence). V lost 4 bases, J lost 2 bases, and 16 bases stayed unmatched. This CDR3 is 18 amino acids long. CDR3 in DNA: TGTGCCAGCAGCCCGGATCCAGGGGGCTGGGGGGTAAACACTGAAGCTTTCTTT. Protein product: CASSPDPGGWGVNTEAFF.

The rearrangement uses TRBV30 and TRBJ1-5; the match to TRBD1 covers 9 bases. Germline CDR1 reads GTSNPN; CDR2 reads SVGIG (reference sequence). This CDR3 contains 14 residues. V shed 3 bases, J shed 6 bases, and the junction held 6 bases outside the gene matches. The CDR3 sequence is CAWSGTGLFQPQHF. The CDR3 DNA reads TGTGCCTGGAGCGGGACAGGGTTGTTTCAGCCCCAGCATTTT.

The chain employs TRBV7-9 and TRBJ1-6; the D is unclear. The CDR3 loop spans 16 amino acids. V gave up 7 bases and J gave up 4 bases, with 17 bases separating them. Germline assignment: CDR1 SEHNR and CDR2 FQNEAQ (reference sequence). CDR3: CASTFSRSPYNSPLHF. CDR3 nucleotide sequence: TGTGCCAGCACCTTTAGTAGAAGTCCTTATAATTCACCCCTCCACTTT.

Only one count was recorded for this clone. The rearrangement joins TRBV11-2 to TRBJ2-1; TRBD2 aligns across 7 bases. There are 14 residues in the CDR3. Germline trimming cut 3 bases from V and 3 bases from J; bases unmatched to any gene: 2. Germline V gene data show CDR1 as SGHAT and CDR2 as FQNNGV. Here the CDR3 reads CASSLRESYNEQFF. CDR3 nucleotides: TGTGCCAGCAGCTTGCGGGAGAGCTACAATGAGCAGTTCTTC.

This clone was counted only a few times. The CDR3 DNA follows: TGTGCCTCCGAGGGTTTGGCCAAAAACATTCAGTACTTC. This encodes CASEGLAKNIQYF. The chain joins TRBV30 to TRBJ2-4, with a tentative D call TRBD2 (5 bases). The V gene lost 7 bases and the J gene lost 1 base, with 11 bases spanning the gap. Germline loops: CDR1 GTSNPN, CDR2 SVGIG (reference sequence). The CDR3 extends over 13 amino acids. Supplemented by reference TRBV30 and TRBJ2-4, the full variable domain reads SQTIHQWPATLVQPVGSPLSLECTVEGTSNPNLYWYRQAAGRGLQLLFYSVGIGQISSEVPQNLSASRPQDRQFILSSKKLLLSDSGFYLCASEGLAKNIQYFGAGTRLSVL.